These T cell receptor beta chains were read from a single sample in a study of chemoradiotherapy in HPV16-positive cancers. TCRdb's table, derived via immunoSEQ multiplex PCR, lists solely in-frame clones and lacks some. The table lists about 14,000 clones, roughly 63% of them singletons. The specimen was taken from a patient who underwent chemoradiotherapy. These receptors originate from a human donor with HPV-associated anogenital cancer. Both conserved end residues are part of each CDR3. The D gene is left open where the match is weak.

j_call | v_call | d_call | cdr3_aa
TRBJ1-5 | TRBV4-1 | . | CASSQVDLGFRNQPQHF
TRBJ1-2 | TRBV7-9 | . | CASSRRSYGYTF
TRBJ1-4 | TRBV19 | TRBD1 | CASRPGRGQATNEKLFF
TRBJ1-6 | TRBV27 | . | CASSLGFKSPLHF
TRBJ1-3 | TRBV12-5 | . | CASGLHLRPGPRNTIYF
TRBJ1-2 | TRBV18 | TRBD1 | CASSVDRGPSYGYTF
TRBJ2-2 | TRBV10-3 | TRBD2 | CASSSGVNTGELFF
TRBJ2-7 | TRBV9 | . | CASSAGLASYEQYF
TRBJ2-2 | TRBV2 | TRBD1 | CASRWDRNTGELFF
TRBJ1-6 | TRBV28 | . | CASRLQGMRNSPLHF
TRBJ2-7 | TRBV6-5 | . | CASSYEASQYF
TRBJ2-3 | TRBV30 | TRBD1 | CAWRTDRALAGTDTQYF
TRBJ2-7 | TRBV27 | . | CASSSSGLFGEQYF
TRBJ2-3 | TRBV7-3 | . | CASSLGYTDTQYF
TRBJ2-7 | TRBV19 | TRBD2 | CASSSGGGSYEQYF
TRBJ1-5 | TRBV12-2 | . | CASRALFGGHRGRAVGNQPQHF
TRBJ2-7 | TRBV10-2 | TRBD1 | CASSEGTVKYEQYF
TRBJ1-1 | TRBV7-8 | . | CASSSVGAEAFF
TRBJ2-5 | TRBV5-4 | TRBD2 | CASSLAGGAGRRETQYF
TRBJ2-3 | TRBV14 | TRBD2 | CASSQDQRGGRVDTQYF
TRBJ2-2 | TRBV7-2 | . | CASSYRSGGTGELFF
TRBJ2-2 | TRBV19 | TRBD1 | CASTGVANTGELFF
TRBJ2-7 | TRBV5-6 | . | CASSYVSEQYF
TRBJ1-3 | TRBV21-1 | . | CASSKKGLRNTIYF
TRBJ1-1 | TRBV29-1 | . | CSVAPGFLNTEAFF
TRBJ1-2 | TRBV5-4 | . | CASIGGYGYTF
TRBJ1-3 | TRBV5-1 | TRBD1 | CASRTGQGNTIYF
TRBJ1-4 | TRBV19 | . | CASSIGSGTNEKLFF
TRBJ2-4 | TRBV15 | . | CATSREGSQNIQYF
TRBJ1-1 | TRBV12-5 | . | CASGNEGLNTEAFF